One sample yielded the 28 T cell receptor beta chains listed below, sequenced in a study of cytomegalovirus exposure and HLA in healthy donors. With 60 Vbeta and 13 Jbeta primers, the PCR was carried out. Data came from immunoSEQ multiplex PCR; TCRdb stores just in-frame clones and leaves some out. Of under 200,000 clones listed, 65% to 80% are singletons. Sequenced sample: PBMCs. These receptors all stem from a woman in her thirties or forties in good health and CMV-seropositive.

This chain joins TRBV9 and TRBJ1-2; D is ambiguous. The V gene lost 0 bases and the J gene lost 1 base, with 10 bases spanning the gap. The CDR3 loop spans 15 amino acids. CDR1 is SGDLS, CDR2 YYNGEE, per germline. This chain's CDR3 is CASSVDPDGNYGYTF. The CDR3 DNA reads TGTGCCAGCAGCGTAGATCCAGATGGTAACTATGGCTACACCTTC.

Many counts were recorded for this clone. The V gene is TRBV19, the J gene TRBJ2-7; 10 nucleotides agree with TRBD2. This CDR3 comprises 13 residues. V trimming: 5 bases; J trimming: 10 bases; junction bases outside the gene matches: 8. Germline CDR1 LNHDA, CDR2 SQIVND (reference sequence). The CDR3 DNA reads as TGTGCCAGTAGTGACCTAGCGGGAGTCGAACAGTACTTC. The encoded protein is CASSDLAGVEQYF.

The V call is TRBV18, the J call TRBJ2-7, with TRBD1 as a possible D gene (6 bases). Germline CDR1 reads KGHSH; CDR2 reads LQKENI. The CDR3 is 13 residues long. V dropped 5 bases and J dropped 2 bases, with 10 bases sitting between them. DNA of the CDR3: TGTGCCAGCTCATCCGGACAGACCTACGAGCAGTACTTC. Translation: CASSSGQTYEQYF.

This rearrangement joins TRBV5-6 to TRBJ1-2, with D maybe TRBD1 (5 bases). CDR1 and CDR2 from the germline V gene are SGHDT and YYEEEE. The CDR3 spans 13 residues. The germline V and J ends were trimmed by 6 bases and 8 bases, with 17 bases remaining between them. The CDR3 nucleotides are TGTGCCAGCATCACGCTCAGGGTGGAAGGCTACACCTTC. It specifies CASITLRVEGYTF. The full variable domain, in which reference TRBV5-6 and TRBJ1-2 provide the parts outside the CDR3, is DAGVTQSPTHLIKTRGQQVTLRCSPKSGHDTVSWYQQALGQGPQFIFQYYEEEERQRGNFPDRFSGHQFPNYSSELNVNALLLGDSALYLCASITLRVEGYTFGSGTRLTVV.

This clone came up once. The V gene is TRBV14, the J gene TRBJ1-1; TRBD1 agrees at 9 bases. V gave up 0 bases and J gave up 0 bases; unmatched junction bases: 2. CDR1 is SGHDN, CDR2 FVKESK, per germline. The CDR3 spans 16 residues. The CDR3 reads CASSQEGQGLNTEAFF. The CDR3 nucleotides are TGTGCCAGCAGCCAAGAGGGACAGGGCTTGAACACTGAAGCTTTCTTT.

The chain has TRBV28 and TRBJ2-7, with a weak D call TRBD1 (5 bases). The length of the CDR3 is 14 residues. Trimming left V 3 bases short and J 4 bases short, with 13 bases between. Per germline, CDR1 MDHEN and CDR2 SYDVKM. CDR3 sequence (DNA): TGTGCCAGCAGTTTGGCAGGGTCGCTATACGAGCAGTACTTC. This gives the protein CASSLAGSLYEQYF. Combining the CDR3 with reference TRBV28 and TRBJ2-7 gives the whole variable domain DVKVTQSSRYLVKRTGEKVFLECVQDMDHENMFWYRQDPGLGLRLIYFSYDVKMKEKGDIPEGYSVSREKKERFSLILESASTNQTSMYLCASSLAGSLYEQYFGPGTRLTVT.

In the case of this clone: Additional DNA sequences in this sample encode the identical CDR3. This chain uses TRBV6-4 with TRBJ2-3, with 11 bases fitting TRBD2. This CDR3 spans 15 amino acids. Germline trimming cut 0 bases from V and 5 bases from J; bases unmatched to any gene: 1. The germline gives CDR1 MRHNA, CDR2 SNTAGT. The CDR3 loop is CASSDSTSGGDTQYF. The CDR3 nucleotides are TGTGCCAGCAGTGACTCTACTAGCGGGGGAGATACGCAGTATTTT.

The CDR3 nucleotides read TGTGCCAGTCCGACCCGACTAGCTGTGACCGGGGAGCTGTTTTTT. Translation gives CASPTRLAVTGELFF. The rearrangement links TRBV19 to TRBJ2-2, with 7 bases lining up with TRBD2. Germline V lookup: CDR1 LNHDA, CDR2 SQIVND (reference sequence). V gave up 8 bases and J gave up 5 bases; unmatched junction bases: 11. The CDR3 extends over 15 amino acids.

CDR3 in DNA: TGTGCCAGCAGTGGGCCTGGGGGGGTCTTCTCCTACGAGCAGTACTTC. Its protein product is CASSGPGGVFSYEQYF. This chain connects TRBV2 to TRBJ2-7; the match to TRBD2 covers 7 bases. Germline CDR1 and CDR2: SNHLY and FYNNEI. The CDR3 runs to 16 residues. The junction had 9 bases not matched to a gene; V was cut back by 4 bases and J by 0 bases.

The table lists this clone with a count of one. This chain uses TRBV11-3 with TRBJ2-1; 8 positions match TRBD2. Germline loops: CDR1 SGHNT, CDR2 YENEEA. V trimming: 6 bases; J trimming: 8 bases; junction bases outside the gene matches: 3. This CDR3 is built from 12 residues. In DNA, the CDR3 is TGTGCCAGCAGAGGTAGCGGGGATGAGCAGTTCTTC. Amino acids: CASRGSGDEQFF.

This chain links TRBV7-2 with TRBJ1-4; TRBD1 might be the D (6 bases). The V end was cut by 4 bases, the J end by 7 bases, with 10 bases between. Germline V gene sequence: CDR1 SGHTA, CDR2 FQGNSA. This CDR3 is built from 13 residues. The CDR3 is CASSWNRAEKLFF. CDR3 DNA sequence: TGTGCCAGCAGCTGGAACAGGGCTGAAAAACTGTTTTTT.

Comments on this clone: Germline is not matched at one junction end, which may reflect a read error. V usage is TRBV7-9 and J usage is TRBJ1-2; 7 bases are a match to TRBD1. Looked up from germline, CDR1 is SEHNR and CDR2 is FQNEAQ (reference sequence). This CDR3 comprises 15 residues. DNA of the CDR3: TGTTCCAGCAGCAAGACAGGGAAGAGCATCTATGGCTACACCTTC. Its protein product is CSSSKTGKSIYGYTF.

This chain connects TRBV28 to TRBJ1-1; 7 bases are shared with TRBD1. The J segment lost 5 bases and the V segment lost 4 bases, leaving 4 bases of the junction unmatched. Germline CDR1 and CDR2: MDHEN and SYDVKM. The CDR3 covers 13 residues. The CDR3 sequence: CASSSTGATEAFF. The CDR3 DNA follows: TGTGCCAGCAGTTCAACAGGGGCGACTGAAGCTTTCTTT.

The chain has TRBV7-2 and TRBJ1-6, with a possible D match to TRBD1 (5 bases). Per germline, CDR1 SGHTA and CDR2 FQGNSA. The CDR3 is made up of 15 amino acids. V was clipped by 1 base and J by 7 bases, with 11 bases between them. CDR3 loop: CASSLEAGYNSPLHF. The CDR3 nucleotides read TGTGCCAGCAGCTTAGAGGCAGGGTACAATTCACCCCTCCACTTT. The whole variable domain, filled in from reference TRBV7-2 and TRBJ1-6, reads GAGVSQSPSNKVTEKGKDVELRCDPISGHTALYWYRQSLGQGLEFLIYFQGNSAPDKSGLPSDRFSAERTGGSVSTLTIQRTQQEDSAVYLCASSLEAGYNSPLHFGNGTRLTVT.

The chain uses TRBV5-1 and TRBJ1-2; D uncertain. CDR3 length: 15 amino acids. Trimming cost V 4 bases and J 6 bases, with 19 bases left between them. Germline CDR1 reads SGHRS; CDR2 reads YFSETQ. DNA of the CDR3: TGCGCCAGCAGCCCCAGTTGGGCCCCGCAGGATGGCTACACCTTC. Its protein product is CASSPSWAPQDGYTF.

The genes are TRBV19 and TRBJ1-5; D not resolved. V was shortened by 5 bases and J by 3 bases, with 8 bases between the two germline ends. CDR3 length: 13 amino acids. Germline V gives CDR1 LNHDA, CDR2 SQIVND (reference sequence). The CDR3 here is CASSWASNQPQHF. DNA for the CDR3: TGTGCCAGTAGTTGGGCCTCCAATCAGCCCCAGCATTTT.

The chain uses TRBV13 and TRBJ2-7, with 11 bases aligning to TRBD2. CDR1 is PRHDT and CDR2 is FYEKMQ in the germline V gene (reference sequence). The ends lost 1 base at V and 0 bases at J; junction bases unmatched: 14. The CDR3 contains 20 residues. The DNA for the CDR3 is TGTGCCAGCAGCTTAGCCCGGCCCGGGACTAGCGGCCAAAGCTCCTACGAGCAGTACTTC. It encodes CASSLARPGTSGQSSYEQYF. The full variable domain, in which reference TRBV13 and TRBJ2-7 provide the parts outside the CDR3, is AAGVIQSPRHLIKEKRETATLKCYPIPRHDTVYWYQQGPGQDPQFLISFYEKMQSDKGSIPDRFSAQQFSDYHSELNMSSLELGDSALYFCASSLARPGTSGQSSYEQYFGPGTRLTVT.

The gene calls are TRBV28 and TRBJ1-2; 10 bases match TRBD1. The trim removed 4 bases at V and 8 bases at J, leaving 10 bases unmatched. Looked up from germline, CDR1 is MDHEN and CDR2 is SYDVKM. This CDR3 is 15 amino acids long. CDR3 nucleotide sequence: TGTGCCAGCAGTTCACCAGACAGGGGGCTTGAGGGCTACACCTTC. Translation: CASSSPDRGLEGYTF.

J is TRBJ1-1 and V is TRBV2, with TRBD1 identical over 9 bases. CDR1 and CDR2 from the germline V gene are SNHLY and FYNNEI. There are 13 residues in the CDR3. Trimming took 4 bases from V and 8 from J; bases not matched to a gene: 5. CDR3 residues: CASSGGTGGEAFF. In DNA form, the CDR3 reads TGTGCCAGCAGTGGTGGAACAGGGGGCGAAGCTTTCTTT.

Remarks on this clone: One junction end disagrees with the germline gene, perhaps due to a read error. The gene calls are TRBV7-9 and TRBJ2-3; D perhaps matches TRBD2 (6 bases). This CDR3 is 12 amino acids long. Germline V CDR1 and CDR2: SEHNR, FQNEAQ (reference sequence). The CDR3 protein is CASSPRDRREHF. DNA for the CDR3: TGTGCCAGCAGCCCCCGGGACCGGCGGGAACATTTT.

A remark on this clone: The sample carries other DNA sequences with the same CDR3. V usage is TRBV7-6 and J usage is TRBJ2-3; D gene ambiguous. CDR1 and CDR2 (germline): SGHVS, FNYEAQ. This CDR3 has 14 amino acids. The ends were cut back, 5 bases at V and 0 bases at J, with 9 bases in the middle. The CDR3 nucleotides read TGTGCCAGCAGCCTCTTGGAGAGCACAGATACGCAGTATTTT. It specifies CASSLLESTDTQYF.

The gene calls are TRBV29-1 and TRBJ2-1, with D tentatively TRBD1 (5 bases). This CDR3 has 12 amino acids. In germline, CDR1 is SQVTM, CDR2 ANQGSEA. The V gene lost 7 bases and the J gene lost 6 bases, with 13 bases spanning the gap. The CDR3 nucleotides read TGCAGCGCCCCCAGACAGCCCAATGAGCAGTTCTTC. Translated: CSAPRQPNEQFF.

V gene TRBV28 combines with J gene TRBJ1-2, with TRBD1 matching 7 bases. CDR1 MDHEN and CDR2 SYDVKM come from the germline V gene. V lost 2 bases, J lost 4 bases, and 4 bases stayed unmatched. The CDR3 has 14 amino acids. DNA for the CDR3: TGTGCCAGCAGTTTAGAACAGGGGATCTATGGCTACACCTTC. This sequence encodes CASSLEQGIYGYTF.

The gene calls are TRBV11-3 and TRBJ2-5; 7 bases are shared with TRBD1. Germline-derived CDR1 and CDR2 are SGHNT and YENEEA. V trimming: 5 bases; J trimming: 5 bases; junction bases outside the gene matches: 5. The CDR3 runs 13 residues. CDR3 region: CASSDVQGETQYF. CDR3 coding DNA: TGTGCCAGCAGCGACGTACAGGGGGAGACCCAGTACTTC.

This chain joins TRBV5-6 and TRBJ1-6; no clear D. The CDR3 length is 16 residues. V lost 3 bases and J lost 7, with 17 bases in between. Germline loops: CDR1 SGHDT, CDR2 YYEEEE. The CDR3, as DNA: TGTGCCAGCAGCTCACAGCTATGGACGGGAAATTCACCCCTCCACTTT. This gives the protein CASSSQLWTGNSPLHF.

This sequence joins TRBV7-2 and TRBJ2-7; D might be TRBD2 (6 bases). Per germline, CDR1 SGHTA and CDR2 FQGNSA. Trimming removed 2 bases from V and 6 bases from J, with 20 bases in between. This CDR3 comprises 16 residues. CDR3 sequence (DNA): TGTGCCAGCAGCTTACCGACTCGACTAGAGGGTAGCGAGCAGTACTTC. Translating gives CASSLPTRLEGSEQYF.

The chain is built from TRBV6-6 and TRBJ2-5; D remains unclear. The J call could be wrong; TRBJ2-7 is a better fit for the DNA end. The CDR3 sequence is 13 residues long. Germline V gene lookup returns CDR1 MNHNY and CDR2 SVGAGI (reference sequence). CDR3 protein: CASSYSRTYEQYF. The CDR3, as DNA: TGTGCCAGCAGTTACTCGAGAACGTACGAGCAGTACTTC.

This chain links TRBV25-1 with TRBJ1-2; maybe TRBD1 (6 bases). The CDR3 has 15 amino acids. Germline assignment: CDR1 MGHDK and CDR2 SYGVNS. V was cut by 8 bases and J by 0 bases, with 16 bases left in between. The chain's CDR3 is CASLDSGDPNYGYTF. The CDR3 DNA reads TGTGCCAGCCTCGACTCAGGGGACCCTAACTATGGCTACACCTTC.